A single sample is the source of the 27 T cell receptor beta chains below, sequenced in a study of shared clonotypes between healthy human individuals. Clones were read by immunoSEQ multiplex PCR, and TCRdb kept only the in-frame ones, dropping some. In the table there are 2 million to 2.5 million clones, under 97% of which are singletons. The sequencing sample was made of naive CD4+ T cells sorted from blood. The subset was: CD45RA+ positively selected. The receptors come from a young man in good health.

This chain links TRBV2 with TRBJ1-6; the match to TRBD1 covers 7 bases. Germline V gene data show CDR1 as SNHLY and CDR2 as FYNNEI. The J segment lost 2 bases and the V segment lost 7 bases, leaving 8 bases of the junction unmatched. This CDR3 region has 16 residues. CDR3 sequence (DNA): TGTGCCAGCACCATAAATCAGGGGGCCTATAATTCACCCCTCCACTTT. It codes for CASTINQGAYNSPLHF.

This clone came up a few times. The gene calls are TRBV6-5 and TRBJ1-3; D gene unclear. Looked up from germline, CDR1 is MNHEY and CDR2 is SVGAGI. The germline V and J ends were trimmed by 2 bases and 0 bases, with 5 bases remaining between them. The CDR3 is 14 residues long. This CDR3 reads CASSYGSSGNTIYF. In DNA, the CDR3 is TGTGCCAGCAGTTACGGGAGCTCTGGAAACACCATATATTTT.

Only a few counts were recorded for this clone. CDR3 region: CASSQARHDGYTF. CDR3 bases: TGCGCCAGCAGTCAGGCGCGTCATGATGGCTACACCTTC. V and J are TRBV23-1 and TRBJ1-2; D unresolved. TRBV23-1 is an ORF for which the function is uncertain. The CDR3 runs to 13 residues. V was clipped by 3 bases and J by 6 bases, with 11 bases between them.

The V and J genes are TRBV27 and TRBJ1-6; no definite D call. CDR3 length: 14 residues. Germline V CDR1 and CDR2: MNHEY, SMNVEV (reference sequence). The V end was cut by 1 base, the J end by 10 bases, with 11 bases between. CDR3 sequence (DNA): TGTGCCAGCAGTTTATTGGTGGAAGGGTCACCCCTCCACTTT. Translated: CASSLLVEGSPLHF.

With regard to this clone: Additional DNA sequences in this sample encode the identical CDR3. The chain links TRBV6-5 to TRBJ2-3, with unresolved D. The CDR3 runs to 11 residues. CDR1 and CDR2 (germline): MNHEY, SVGAGI. Trimming shortened V by 6 bases and J by 4 bases, and 5 bases separated the two germline ends. The CDR3, as DNA: TGTGCCAGCAGCCAGTCAGATACGCAGTATTTT. Protein sequence: CASSQSDTQYF.

The table lists this clone with a count of one. V and J are TRBV28 and TRBJ1-2; TRBD1 is a possible D gene (5 bases). Germline lookup yields CDR1 MDHEN and CDR2 SYDVKM. CDR3 length: 14 amino acids. Trimming shortened V by 3 bases and J by 4 bases, and 12 bases separated the two germline ends. The CDR3 loop is CASSLPGKFYGYTF. DNA for the CDR3: TGTGCCAGCAGTTTGCCAGGGAAGTTCTATGGCTACACCTTC.

This clone was seen once. The rearrangement links TRBV30 to TRBJ2-1; D tentatively fits TRBD1 or TRBD2 (5 bases each). The CDR3 contains 12 residues. The V end was cut by 3 bases, the J end by 12 bases, with 15 bases between. Germline CDR1 GTSNPN, CDR2 SVGIG (reference sequence). CDR3 amino acids: CAWSPNRDGQFF. The CDR3 coding sequence is TGTGCCTGGAGCCCTAACCGGGACGGGCAGTTCTTC. Full variable domain (outside the CDR3, taken from reference TRBV30 and TRBJ2-1): SQTIHQWPATLVQPVGSPLSLECTVEGTSNPNLYWYRQAAGRGLQLLFYSVGIGQISSEVPQNLSASRPQDRQFILSSKKLLLSDSGFYLCAWSPNRDGQFFGPGTRLTVL.

J is TRBJ2-2 and V is TRBV19; 7 bases map to TRBD1. CDR1 and CDR2 from the germline V gene are LNHDA and SQIVND (reference sequence). V lost 6 bases and J lost 1; bases outside the gene matches: 5. The CDR3 runs 15 residues. In nucleotides, the CDR3 is TGTGCCAGTAGGGCCGACAGGGTGAACACCGGGGAGCTGTTTTTT. Amino acid sequence: CASRADRVNTGELFF. Drawing the rest from reference TRBV19 and TRBJ2-2, the complete variable domain is DGGITQSPKYLFRKEGQNVTLSCEQNLNHDAMYWYRQDPGQGLRLIYYSQIVNDFQKGDIAEGYSVSREKKESFPLTVTSAQKNPTAFYLCASRADRVNTGELFFGEGSRLTVL.

The CDR3 here is CASSISGGSPTYEQYF. In DNA form, the CDR3 reads TGTGCCAGTAGTATCAGTGGCGGGTCCCCTACTTACGAGCAGTACTTC. The chain has TRBV19 and TRBJ2-7; D is perhaps TRBD2 (5 bases). The CDR3 has 16 amino acids. The ends were cut back, 3 bases at V and 4 bases at J, with 19 bases in the middle. Germline values: CDR1 LNHDA, CDR2 SQIVND (reference sequence).

This clone was picked up one time. The CDR3 is CASSVAARGGQETQYF. CDR3 sequence (DNA): TGTGCCAGCAGCGTAGCCGCTAGGGGTGGACAAGAGACCCAGTACTTC. The chain is built from TRBV9 and TRBJ2-5; D is possibly TRBD1 (5 bases). The germline CDR1 and CDR2 sequences are SGDLS and YYNGEE. The V end was cut by 0 bases, the J end by 2 bases, with 14 bases between. The CDR3 sequence is 16 residues long.

This rearrangement joins TRBV4-1 to TRBJ1-3, with D uncertain. CDR1 is MGHRA and CDR2 is YSYEKL in the germline V gene. This CDR3 has 15 amino acids. With 1 base removed from V and 2 bases from J, the gap between germline ends came to 9 bases. The CDR3, as DNA: TGCGCCAGCAGCCAAGCCGCATTAACTGGAAACACCATATATTTT. The encoded protein is CASSQAALTGNTIYF.

This chain joins TRBV9 and TRBJ2-3, with TRBD1 identical over 7 bases. Losses at the gene ends were 4 bases for V and 0 bases for J; bases not matched to a gene: 8. This CDR3 has 16 amino acids. Germline CDR1 and CDR2: SGDLS and YYNGEE. The CDR3 loop is CASSPRTGMSTDTQYF. In DNA form, the CDR3 reads TGTGCCAGCAGCCCTAGGACAGGAATGAGCACAGATACGCAGTATTTT.

The rearrangement uses TRBV12-5 and TRBJ1-4; D might be TRBD1 (6 bases). The V gene's germline CDR1 is LGHNT and CDR2 FRNRAP. The ends were cut back, 6 bases at V and 0 bases at J, with 20 bases in the middle. The CDR3 has 18 residues. The CDR3 DNA reads as TGTGCTAGTGGCCCGGGACACCCCTCAACCTCAACTAATGAAAAACTGTTTTTT. It yields the protein CASGPGHPSTSTNEKLFF. Based on the CDR3 plus reference TRBV12-5 and TRBJ1-4, the full variable domain is DARVTQTPRHKVTEMGQEVTMRCQPILGHNTVFWYRQTMMQGLELLAYFRNRAPLDDSGMPKDRFSAEMPDATLATLKIQPSEPRDSAVYFCASGPGHPSTSTNEKLFFGSGTQLSVL.

The table lists this clone with a count of one. Other DNA sequences in this sample translate to the same CDR3. V usage is TRBV5-1 and J usage is TRBJ1-4; possibly TRBD1 for D (6 bases). Deletions cut 5 bases from V and 3 bases from J, with 8 bases between. The germline V gene has CDR1 SGHRS and CDR2 YFSETQ. The CDR3 has 13 amino acids. This chain's CDR3 is CASRTGPNEKLFF. The CDR3 DNA is TGCGCCAGCAGGACAGGACCTAATGAAAAACTGTTTTTT.

The chain recombines TRBV4-1 with TRBJ1-2; D possibly corresponds to TRBD1 (5 bases). CDR1 and CDR2 from the germline V gene are MGHRA and YSYEKL. The CDR3 sequence is 15 residues long. V lost 3 bases, J lost 2 bases, and 13 bases lay in between. The CDR3 nucleotides read TGCGCCAGCAGCCACCCCGTTAGGGGAAACTATGGCTACACCTTC. Protein product: CASSHPVRGNYGYTF.

The chain joins TRBV6-1 to TRBJ1-4; D is undetermined. CDR3 length equals 14 residues. Germline V gives CDR1 MNHNS, CDR2 SASEGT. The V and J ends lost 7 bases and 3 bases respectively, with 12 bases between them. CDR3 DNA: TGTGCCAGCACCTCCTCAAATTCTAATGAAAAACTGTTTTTT. This gives the protein CASTSSNSNEKLFF.

The chain carries TRBV10-3 and TRBJ2-7; no clear D gene. The ends were cut back, 0 bases at V and 4 bases at J, with 13 bases in the middle. This CDR3 has 15 residues. Germline CDR1 reads ENHRY; CDR2 reads SYGVKD. The CDR3 is CAISESARMGYEQYF. The CDR3 nucleotides read TGTGCCATCAGTGAGTCAGCACGGATGGGGTACGAGCAGTACTTC.

The chain has TRBV7-8 and TRBJ2-7; D not resolved. The V and J ends lost 2 bases and 3 bases respectively, with 8 bases between them. This CDR3 has 13 residues. Germline CDR1 is SGHVS and CDR2 is FQNEAQ. In DNA form, the CDR3 reads TGTGCCAGCAGCTTAATCGCAAACTACGAGCAGTACTTC. Amino acids: CASSLIANYEQYF.

The chain recombines TRBV25-1 with TRBJ1-3; D gene ambiguous. Germline V gene data show CDR1 as MGHDK and CDR2 as SYGVNS. The CDR3 consists of 15 residues. V lost 2 bases to trimming and J lost 4 bases, with 12 bases between them. The CDR3 DNA reads TGTGCCAGCAGTGAAGGCTGGGGAACAGGAAACACCATATATTTT. Translation gives CASSEGWGTGNTIYF.

V gene TRBV7-9 combines with J gene TRBJ1-2; 9 bases map to TRBD1. Per germline, CDR1 SEHNR and CDR2 FQNEAQ (reference sequence). The CDR3 length is 14 residues. V dropped 3 bases and J dropped 4; count of bases not matched to a gene: 3. The CDR3 sequence is CASSLDRGAYGYTF. CDR3 DNA sequence: TGTGCCAGCAGCTTGGACAGGGGTGCCTATGGCTACACCTTC.

V gene TRBV11-2 combines with J gene TRBJ2-2; D gene ambiguous. CDR1 and CDR2 (germline): SGHAT, FQNNGV. The CDR3 has 13 amino acids. Trimming took 5 bases from V and 5 from J, leaving 9 bases between them. CDR3 DNA: TGTGCCAGCAGCCCAGGACCAACCGGGGAGCTGTTTTTT. It is translated as CASSPGPTGELFF.

This chain connects TRBV9 to TRBJ2-1; 10 bases agree with TRBD2. Trimming at V came to 0 bases and at J to 5 bases, leaving 11 bases not matched to a gene. Germline V lookup: CDR1 SGDLS, CDR2 YYNGEE. This CDR3 contains 18 residues. CDR3 amino acids: CASSVGTSGALGDNEQFF. Here the CDR3 DNA reads TGTGCCAGCAGCGTAGGAACTAGCGGGGCGCTGGGGGACAATGAGCAGTTCTTC.

With respect to this clone: The sample has other DNA sequences that encode this CDR3 too. The chain links TRBV7-9 to TRBJ2-2; D is possibly TRBD2 (6 bases). From germline, CDR1 is SEHNR and CDR2 FQNEAQ (reference sequence). CDR3 size: 15 residues. Trimming removed 5 bases from V and 1 base from J, with 11 bases in between. As DNA, the CDR3 is TGTGCCAGCAGCCTCCTCGGGGGGAACACCGGGGAGCTGTTTTTT. As protein: CASSLLGGNTGELFF. The whole variable domain, remainder taken from reference TRBV7-9 and TRBJ2-2, is DTGVSQNPRHKITKRGQNVTFRCDPISEHNRLYWYRQTLGQGPEFLTYFQNEAQLEKSRLLSDRFSAERPKGSFSTLEIQRTEQGDSAMYLCASSLLGGNTGELFFGEGSRLTVL.

This clone was seen just once. The J gene is TRBJ2-7, the V gene TRBV7-2; TRBD1 matches at 11 bases. CDR3 length equals 15 residues. CDR1 and CDR2 (germline): SGHTA, FQGNSA. The junction had 7 bases not matched to a gene; V was cut back by 4 bases and J by 5 bases. The CDR3 nucleotides are TGTGCCAGCAGCTCAACCGGGACAGGGGGTCACGAGCAGTACTTC. Its translation is CASSSTGTGGHEQYF.

For the CDR3, the DNA is TGTGCCTGGAGTGTACTCCGGGGGTGGCGTGGCGAGCAGTACTTC. This encodes CAWSVLRGWRGEQYF. The chain has TRBV30 and TRBJ2-7, with D tentatively TRBD2 (6 bases). V was clipped by 0 bases and J by 6 bases, with 18 bases between them. The CDR3 contains 15 residues. Germline V gives CDR1 GTSNPN, CDR2 SVGIG (reference sequence).

V is TRBV10-3 and J is TRBJ2-1, with D tentatively TRBD1 (7 bases). V dropped 10 bases and J dropped 1 base, with 14 bases sitting between them. The CDR3 sequence is 14 residues long. The germline V gene encodes CDR1 ENHRY and CDR2 SYGVKD. The CDR3 region is CATSRDSSYNEQFF. CDR3 nucleotides: TGTGCCACCTCGCGGGACAGTTCCTACAATGAGCAGTTCTTC.

This chain links TRBV6-5 with TRBJ2-1; 10 positions match TRBD1. The germline gives CDR1 MNHEY, CDR2 SVGAGI. The CDR3 sequence is 15 residues long. The J segment lost 7 bases and the V segment lost 5 bases, leaving 8 bases of the junction unmatched. The CDR3 DNA follows: TGTGCCAGCAGTGGGACAGGGGAGGGTGATAATGAGCAGTTCTTC. It is translated as CASSGTGEGDNEQFF.